The source of this T cell receptor beta chain is a study of T cells after posttransplantation cyclophosphamide. Study conclusions and caveats: Later blood repertoires were often dominated by clones from the donor CD8+ memory compartment. Skin or GI-infiltrating T cells shared few TRB sequences with blood. Recipient CMV seropositivity and CMV reactivation strongly tracked TRB clonality.

Produced via immunoSEQ multiplex PCR; TCRdb's table is partial and in-frame only. The sample has just over 65,000 clones, 85% to 95% seen once. Peripheral blood was collected from the related graft donor on the marrow donation day. Worth noting for this clone: Its antigen is not known.

CDR1 is SGHDT and CDR2 is YYEEEE in the germline V gene. V was shortened by 1 base and J by 4 bases, with 5 bases between the two germline ends. CDR3 size: 12 residues. The receptor comes from a woman aged 25 to 39 in good health and a related stem cell transplant donor. Sequencing was performed on PBMCs. The chain is built from TRBV5-6 and TRBJ1-2; D remains unclear. In DNA, the CDR3 is TGTGCCAGCAGCTTGATGACCTATGGCTACACCTTC. The encoded protein is CASSLMTYGYTF.